This T cell receptor beta chain is from a study of T cells in Graves' hyperthyroidism and ophthalmopathy. CDR1 is LNHDA and CDR2 is SQIVND in the germline V gene (reference sequence). This CDR3 is built from 14 residues. V dropped 5 bases and J dropped 8 bases, with 15 bases sitting between them. Whole-study findings and limits: Separating ophthalmopathy from stable hyperthyroidism was achieved by a 13 V-J model. Before onset, by a median of approximately 5.9 months, the model predicted ophthalmopathy. Appearing also in blood were most of the thyroid clonotypes expanded above 0.001.

Diagnoses rested on clinical symptoms, serum thyroxine and TRAb, thyroid ultrasound and orbital computed tomography. TCR beta CDR3 regions were amplified from RNA transcripts. HTBI primers drove first-round RT-PCR of the TCR CDR3. Using its own MiXCR run on the multiplex PCR reads, TCRdb lists one record per CDR3 protein. Of 400,000 to 500,000 distinct CDR3 sequences in the sample, about 14% were seen once. With respect to this clonotype: What it binds is unknown.

Sequencing was done on a sample of blood. The chain joins TRBV19 to TRBJ1-4; weak D call: TRBD1 (5 bases). The clonotype was recovered from a man in his late teens or twenties with Graves' ophthalmopathy. The CDR3 DNA reads TGTGCCAGTAGTGGCTGGGACGGCCGGGAAAAACTGTTTTTT. Translating gives CASSGWDGREKLFF.